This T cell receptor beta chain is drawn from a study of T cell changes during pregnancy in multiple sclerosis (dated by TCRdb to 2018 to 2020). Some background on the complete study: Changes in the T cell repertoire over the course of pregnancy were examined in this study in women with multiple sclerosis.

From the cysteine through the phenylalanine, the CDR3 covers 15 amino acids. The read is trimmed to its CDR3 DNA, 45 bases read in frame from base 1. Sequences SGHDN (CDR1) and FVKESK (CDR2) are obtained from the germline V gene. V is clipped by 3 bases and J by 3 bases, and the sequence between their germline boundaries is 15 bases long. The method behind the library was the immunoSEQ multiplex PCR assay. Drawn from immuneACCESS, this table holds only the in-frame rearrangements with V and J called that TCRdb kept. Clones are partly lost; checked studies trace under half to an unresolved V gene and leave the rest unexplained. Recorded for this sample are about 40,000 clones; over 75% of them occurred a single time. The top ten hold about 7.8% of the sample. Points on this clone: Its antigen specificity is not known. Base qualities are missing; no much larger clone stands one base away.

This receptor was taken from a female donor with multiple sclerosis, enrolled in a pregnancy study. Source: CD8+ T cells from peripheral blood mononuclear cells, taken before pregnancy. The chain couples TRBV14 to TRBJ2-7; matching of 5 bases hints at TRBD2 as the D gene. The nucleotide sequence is TGTGCCAGCAGCCACCCATTTGGAGCGGTCTACGAGCAGTACTTC. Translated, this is CASSHPFGAVYEQYF.